This T cell receptor beta chain stems from a study of T cell responses to AZD1222 COVID-19 vaccine. Study outcomes and limitations: When two AZD1222 doses had been given, Spike-specific TCR breadth and depth rose. Close to half of spike-specific TCRs reportedly recognize unmutated variant regions. Sampled repertoires all dated from after the peak T cell response.

Points on this clone: The antigen is not known.

Trimming cost V 2 bases and J 5 bases; bases outside gene matches: 15. This CDR3 has 18 residues. Per germline, CDR1 SGHKS and CDR2 YYEKEE (reference sequence). The protocol was immunoSEQ multiplex PCR, while the TCRdb copy is restricted to in-frame clones and leaves out a portion. The sample includes more than 150,000 clones, 90% of them seen just once. This clonotype was obtained from an adult in good health. Sequences were derived from peripheral blood, sampled on day 0 of AZD1222 vaccination. The rearrangement joins TRBV5-5 to TRBJ2-1, with 8 nucleotides matching TRBD2. Here the CDR3 reads CASSFLGTRRIGDNEQFF. In DNA form, the CDR3 reads TGTGCCAGCAGCTTTCTAGGGACTAGGAGGATTGGAGACAATGAGCAGTTCTTC.